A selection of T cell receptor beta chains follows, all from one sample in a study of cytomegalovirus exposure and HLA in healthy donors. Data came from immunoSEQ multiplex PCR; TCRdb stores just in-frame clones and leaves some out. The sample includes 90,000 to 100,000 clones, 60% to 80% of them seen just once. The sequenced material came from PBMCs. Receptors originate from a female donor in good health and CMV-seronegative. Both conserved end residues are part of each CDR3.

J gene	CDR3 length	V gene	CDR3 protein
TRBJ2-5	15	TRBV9	CASSPRSGGEETQYF
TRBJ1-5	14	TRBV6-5	CASSSGIGNQPQHF
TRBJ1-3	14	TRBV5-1	CASSGELSGNTIYF
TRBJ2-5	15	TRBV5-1	CASSLAGTEGETQYF
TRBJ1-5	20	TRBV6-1	CASSEARGTGVFNGNQPQHF
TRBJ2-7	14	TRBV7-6	CASSPRGVAYEQYF
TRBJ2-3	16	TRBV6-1	CASSDRSGGASDTQYF
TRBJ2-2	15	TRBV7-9	CSSSIGLAATGELFF
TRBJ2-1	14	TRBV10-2	CASRGLPSYNEQFF
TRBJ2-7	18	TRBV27	CASSPLWGLTRTGHEQYF
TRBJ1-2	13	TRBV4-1	CASSQGTGLGYTF
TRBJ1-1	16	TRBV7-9	CASNSYTSREGTEAFF
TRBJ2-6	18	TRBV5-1	CASSLVLAGGLGANVLTF
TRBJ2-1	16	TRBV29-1	CSVEVKGQGKSYEQFF
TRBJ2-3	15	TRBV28	CASSVLAGVPDTQYF
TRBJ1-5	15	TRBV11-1	CASSPPGASNQPQHF